This entry lists 9 T cell receptor beta chains sequenced from one sample in a study of blood T cell repertoires in COVID-19 (TCRdb year 2020). Libraries were constructed by the immunoSEQ multiplex PCR assay. TCRdb stores this immuneACCESS table with in-frame sequences only. Part of the clones is absent; in the studies checked, under half of the shortfall reflects unresolved V genes, and no reason is known for the rest. The sample table lists 200,000 to 300,000 clones, roughly 80% of them with a count of one. Approximately 3.2% of the sample is held by the ten biggest clonotypes. The sample taken for sequencing was peripheral blood. The receptors stem from a woman between 18 and 30 years old with acute or convalescent COVID-19.

The chain is built from TRBV6-5 and TRBJ2-5; D perhaps matches TRBD1 (6 bases). Germline CDR1 reads MNHEY; CDR2 reads SVGAGI. V lost 1 base and J 2 bases, leaving 8 bases between the germline ends. The CDR3 has 14 amino acids. CDR3 region: CASSYLGQQETQYF. CDR3 DNA: TGTGCCAGCAGTTACTTAGGACAGCAAGAGACCCAGTACTTC.

The chain links TRBV18 to TRBJ2-1; tentative D call: TRBD2 (5 bases). V lost 2 bases and J lost 0, with 26 bases in between. The CDR3 covers 21 residues. Germline CDR1 reads KGHSH; CDR2 reads LQKENI. This CDR3 is CASSPGLDLASPWNSYNEQFF. The CDR3 DNA follows: TGTGCCAGCTCACCAGGCCTTGATTTAGCGTCCCCGTGGAACTCCTACAATGAGCAGTTCTTC.

The V and J genes are TRBV28 and TRBJ1-1; D is ambiguous. The CDR3 length is 11 residues. V shed 4 bases and J shed 7 bases, with 7 bases lying between them. Germline lookup yields CDR1 MDHEN and CDR2 SYDVKM. CDR3 loop: CASSSVFEAFF. DNA of the CDR3: TGTGCCAGCAGTTCGGTCTTTGAAGCTTTCTTT.

The chain carries TRBV27 and TRBJ1-3, with D possibly being TRBD1 (6 bases). V was cut by 6 bases and J by 8 bases, with 17 bases left in between. The CDR3 runs to 14 residues. Germline V gives CDR1 MNHEY, CDR2 SMNVEV (reference sequence). CDR3: CASSPGGGLDTIYF. As DNA, the CDR3 is TGTGCCAGCAGCCCAGGTGGGGGCTTGGACACCATATATTTT.

This sequence joins TRBV7-2 and TRBJ2-1, with TRBD2 as a possible D gene (5 bases). CDR1 and CDR2 from the germline V gene are SGHTA and FQGNSA. Trimming removed 4 bases at V and 7 bases at J, with 14 bases between. This CDR3 spans 14 amino acids. The CDR3 DNA reads as TGTGCCAGCAGCTCTCGGCTAGCCCTAAATGAGCAGTTCTTC. Translating gives CASSSRLALNEQFF.

The table lists this clone with a count of one. This chain uses TRBV5-6 with TRBJ1-1, with 7 bases that match TRBD1. Germline V gene data show CDR1 as SGHDT and CDR2 as YYEEEE. The trim removed 3 bases at V and 6 bases at J, leaving 20 bases unmatched. The CDR3 has 18 amino acids. Here the CDR3 reads CASSSTTGPGQNLSEAFF. The DNA for the CDR3 is TGTGCCAGCAGCTCAACAACCGGGCCGGGACAGAATTTATCTGAAGCTTTCTTT.

The gene calls are TRBV5-5 and TRBJ1-2; D gene uncertain. Trimming shortened V by 4 bases and J by 7 bases, and 11 bases separated the two germline ends. This CDR3 has 12 amino acids. The germline V gene has CDR1 SGHKS and CDR2 YYEKEE (reference sequence). The CDR3 is CASSRTDTGYTF. In DNA form, the CDR3 reads TGTGCCAGCAGCCGCACAGATACTGGCTACACCTTC.

V and J are TRBV2 and TRBJ2-7; 10 bases are a match to TRBD1. Germline V CDR1 and CDR2: SNHLY, FYNNEI. This CDR3 has 15 amino acids. With V trimmed by 4 bases and J by 2 bases, 5 bases remained unmatched. The CDR3, as DNA: TGTGCCAGCAGTGTAACCGGGACAGGGGCCTACGAGCAGTACTTC. The encoded protein is CASSVTGTGAYEQYF.

The rearrangement joins TRBV28 to TRBJ1-3, with TRBD1 matching 7 bases. V shed 3 bases and J 2 bases; nucleotides not matched to a gene: 7. In germline, CDR1 is MDHEN, CDR2 SYDVKM. CDR3 length: 16 residues. The CDR3 sequence is CASSLGGQVTGNTIYF. As DNA, the CDR3 is TGTGCCAGCAGTTTGGGCGGACAGGTCACTGGAAACACCATATATTTT.